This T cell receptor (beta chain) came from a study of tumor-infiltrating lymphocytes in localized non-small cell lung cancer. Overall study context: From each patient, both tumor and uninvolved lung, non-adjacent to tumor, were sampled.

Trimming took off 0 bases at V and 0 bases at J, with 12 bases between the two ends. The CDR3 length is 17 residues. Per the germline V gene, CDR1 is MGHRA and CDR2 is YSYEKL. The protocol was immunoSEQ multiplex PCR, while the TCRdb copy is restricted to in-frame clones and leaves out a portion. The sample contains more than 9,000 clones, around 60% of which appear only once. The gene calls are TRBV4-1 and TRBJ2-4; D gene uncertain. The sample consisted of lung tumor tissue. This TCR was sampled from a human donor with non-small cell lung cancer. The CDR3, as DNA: TGCGCCAGCAGCCAAGAGGAAGGCCCCCTAGCCAAAAACATTCAGTACTTC. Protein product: CASSQEEGPLAKNIQYF.